This entry describes one T cell receptor (beta chain). Per the original methods: The assay estimated nucleated cells by amplifying reference gene primers. Measured with immunoSEQ multiplex PCR; TCRdb has only the in-frame clones, and not every one. For V, J and clone size, that table is used; D and trimming come from the DNA. Of around 180,000 clones listed, 65% to 90% are singletons. This record comes from a study of blood T cell repertoires in COVID-19. The overall study: The United States, Italy and Spain supplied acute and convalescent COVID-19 samples. From T cells, B-cell-depleted T cells, or PBMCs came the material, which was cDNA or gDNA.

CDR3 length equals 14 residues. The chain combines TRBV21-1 with TRBJ1-2; TRBD1, the table's D call, was not compared with the DNA. TRBV21-1 is recorded as a pseudogene. This TCR was sampled from a human donor in a cohort sampled during active COVID-19. Material: peripheral blood. CDR3 region: CATETPTGNYGYTF. As DNA, the CDR3 is TGTGCCACCGAAACACCCACAGGGAACTATGGCTACACCTTC.